This T cell receptor beta chain was retrieved from a study of monozygotic twins with inflammatory bowel disease. The CDR3 is 18 residues long. Germline loops: CDR1 LNHNV, CDR2 YYDKDF (reference sequence). There were eight separate reactions per sample in which cDNA was made. TCRdb re-called the 5' RACE reads, yielding one record per CDR3 amino acid sequence without DNA. This sample's clone table lists 120,000 to 150,000 distinct CDR3 sequences. The V and J genes are TRBV15 and TRBJ1-5; TCRdb reports TRBD1, a call that lacks DNA to check it against. The sequencing input was blood. The receptor comes from a human donor with ulcerative colitis or Crohn's disease, or a healthy co-twin of an affected twin (not recorded which). The CDR3 loop is CATSRETGGQGYREPQHF.